This T cell receptor beta chain was recorded in a study of Ad26.COV2.S vaccination and SARS-CoV-2 variants. Study-level background: As a participant in COV1001, the donor was in the Ad26.COV2.S trial arm. General study points: After vaccination, substantial breadth of spike-specific CD8+ and CD4+ responses was reported.

The treatment: roughly 19 received Ad26.COV2.S at low or high dose, single or two shots; 5 received placebo; per-sample allocation not given. Collection of the samples took place on day 63 after the first injection of vaccine or placebo. V lost 7 bases and J lost 8, with 16 bases in between. The CDR3 loop spans 13 amino acids. In germline, CDR1 is SGHTA, CDR2 FQGNSA. Concerning this clone: The target antigen is unknown.

Assay: immunoSEQ multiplex PCR; the TCRdb copy retains only in-frame clones and omits some. This repertoire shows about 350,000 clones, 80% to 90% found once; its top ten account for about 3.3%. V usage is TRBV7-2 and J usage is TRBJ2-3; no clear D. This specimen was peripheral blood, taken in a trial of Ad26.COV2.S vaccine versus placebo. This clonotype was sampled from a person aged 18-65 years who received the Ad26.COV2.S COVID-19 vaccine or a placebo. Here the CDR3 reads CASTRLGGGTQYF. CDR3 nucleotides: TGTGCCAGCACCAGGTTGGGTGGCGGTACGCAGTATTTT.